This TCR beta chain originates from a study of T cell responses to AZD1222 COVID-19 vaccine. General study points: The span of vaccine-associated CD4 TCRs extended across spike, with dominance at 160-218 and 743-854. White British ancestry dominated among donors, who included more females, and clonal diversity was possibly underestimated. With two AZD1222 doses given, Spike-specific TCR breadth and depth both rose. Only five or six AZD1222 recipients were seropositive at baseline.

On this clone itself: As yet, its antigen is unknown.

Here immunoSEQ multiplex PCR was the method, and the copy in TCRdb shows in-frame clones only, minus some. The data hold 100,000 to 150,000 clones, with 80% to 90% observed a single time. This CDR3 comprises 11 residues. Germline V gene sequence: CDR1 MNHEY, CDR2 SMNVEV (reference sequence). V was cut by 5 bases and J by 6 bases, with 7 bases left in between. This receptor was obtained from an adult in good health. This chain joins TRBV27 and TRBJ1-2, with a weak D call TRBD1 (5 bases). Sequenced material: peripheral blood, taken on day 0 of AZD1222 vaccination. This CDR3 reads CASSEGNGYTF. In DNA form, the CDR3 reads TGTGCCAGCAGTGAGGGGAATGGCTACACCTTC.